This T cell receptor beta chain comes out of a study of T cells in tumors after PD-1 blockade. Study-level information: Some patients also took daily vismodegib 150 mg during anti-PD-1 treatment. Blood samples averaged around 120,000 templates (range about 22,000-260,000) and 36,536 unique clonotypes. Study-level points and caveats: Some novel exhausted tumor clones appeared in pre-treatment blood, suggesting peripheral recruitment.

Sequenced by immunoSEQ multiplex PCR; TCRdb stores in-frame clones only, minus some. The table records about 47,000 clones, nearly 80% of them present only once. Comment on this clone: Its antigen remains unknown.

With V trimmed by 3 bases and J by 0 bases, 4 bases remained unmatched. CDR3 length: 17 amino acids. The V gene's germline CDR1 is LNHDA and CDR2 SQIVND (reference sequence). The TCR was taken from a human donor with basal cell carcinoma. The sequencing here drew on PBMCs, taken before anti-PD-1 treatment. This chain joins TRBV19 and TRBJ1-4, with 10 positions matching TRBD1. CDR3 region: CASSIGTGVATNEKLFF. The DNA for the CDR3 is TGTGCCAGTAGTATTGGGACAGGGGTGGCAACTAATGAAAAACTGTTTTTT.